At least ten counts were recorded for the clone carrying this T cell receptor (beta chain). What it binds is not known. The CDR3 has 13 residues. Germline CDR1 and CDR2: SGHVS and FNYEAQ. V was shortened by 4 bases and J by 7 bases, with 11 bases between the two germline ends. The data belong to a study of CD8+ T cells in alopecia areata. Overall study: The duration of tofacitinib was 6 to 18 months, with 6 months off drug afterward. Broader study findings: Higher clonality and more expanded CD8+ clones appeared in lesional than normal scalp. Scalp data also include sequences from resident alphabeta T cells of normal skin.

Isolated RNA was reverse transcribed into cDNA used as the sequencing template. Assay: immunoSEQ multiplex PCR; the TCRdb copy retains only in-frame clones and omits some. This table holds 60,000 to 70,000 clones, around half found once. The chain combines TRBV7-6 with TRBJ2-4; D is tentatively TRBD1 or TRBD2 (5 bases each). The sequencing here drew on CD8+ T cells sorted from blood, taken at week 0. The sequence was collected from a human donor with alopecia areata. The CDR3: CASSSGRDNIQYF. DNA for the CDR3: TGTGCCAGCAGCTCCGGCCGGGACAACATTCAGTACTTC.